One sample yielded the 25 T cell receptor beta chains listed below, sequenced in a study of cytomegalovirus exposure and HLA in healthy donors. The PCR contained 60 Vbeta and 13 Jbeta primers. This table comes from immunoSEQ multiplex PCR, and its TCRdb copy is limited to in-frame clones, with some not included. The sample contains 99,000 or so clones, about three quarters of which appear only once. Input material: PBMCs. The receptors were gathered from a man aged 55-75 years in good health and CMV-seropositive.

The chain joins TRBV6-5 to TRBJ1-1; D is unclear. The CDR3 spans 12 residues. The germline V and J ends were trimmed by 0 bases and 11 bases, with 10 bases remaining between them. From germline, CDR1 is MNHEY and CDR2 SVGAGI. CDR3 amino acids: CASSYSAERAFF. The CDR3 nucleotides are TGTGCCAGCAGTTACTCAGCGGAGCGGGCTTTCTTT.

This chain connects TRBV10-3 to TRBJ1-1, with D tentatively TRBD1 (6 bases). V gave up 0 bases and J gave up 5 bases, with 22 bases separating them. CDR1 is ENHRY, CDR2 SYGVKD, per germline. This CDR3 has 18 amino acids. The CDR3 DNA is TGTGCCATCAGTGAGTCGGGCCTCGGGGGGGCGAGGAGTACTGAAGCTTTCTTT. Amino acid sequence: CAISESGLGGARSTEAFF.

The V and J genes are TRBV4-1 and TRBJ2-5; D is perhaps TRBD2 (6 bases). The germline gives CDR1 MGHRA, CDR2 YSYEKL. Trimming cost V 4 bases and J 4 bases, with 13 bases left between them. CDR3 length: 14 residues. The CDR3 DNA sequence: TGCGCCAGCAGCCCCCTTACTAGCCCAGAGACCCAGTACTTC. Protein: CASSPLTSPETQYF.

V and J are TRBV9 and TRBJ2-7, with 7 bases lining up with TRBD1. The CDR3 is 16 residues long. The trim removed 0 bases at V and 7 bases at J, leaving 13 bases unmatched. Germline loops: CDR1 SGDLS, CDR2 YYNGEE. This CDR3 reads CASSVGGTAVLREQYF. Written as DNA, the CDR3 is TGTGCCAGCAGCGTAGGGGGGACAGCGGTACTACGGGAGCAGTACTTC.

Concerning this clone: Relative to the germline gene, one junction end is altered; a read error may explain this. CDR3 sequence (DNA): TGTGCCAGCAGCTCTAGGCAGGGGGCTGAAGCTTTCTTT. This sequence encodes CASSSRQGAEAFF. This rearrangement joins TRBV4-1 to TRBJ1-1; 7 positions match TRBD1. The CDR3 has 13 residues. From germline, CDR1 is MGHRA and CDR2 YSYEKL.

The sample holds one count of this clone. One end of the junction is discordant with germline, which a read error may explain. The rearrangement joins TRBV5-1 to TRBJ1-2; D ambiguous. The CDR3 is 12 amino acids. The V gene's germline CDR1 is SGHRS and CDR2 YFSETQ. CDR3 sequence (DNA): TGCGCCAGCAGCTTGGAAGGAAGCGGCTACACCTTT. It is translated as CASSLEGSGYTF. Filled out from reference TRBV5-1 and TRBJ1-2, the complete variable domain reads KAGVTQTPRYLIKTRGQQVTLSCSPISGHRSVSWYQQTPGQGLQFLFEYFSETQRNKGNFPGRFSGRQFSNSRSEMNVSTLELGDSALYLCASSLEGSGYTFGSGTRLTVV.

The V call is TRBV7-2, the J call TRBJ2-7; 8 nucleotides line up with TRBD2. The V segment lost 6 bases and the J segment 6 bases; nucleotides outside the gene matches: 10. The CDR3 runs 14 residues. CDR1 SGHTA and CDR2 FQGNSA come from the germline V gene. The CDR3 DNA reads TGTGCCAGCAGTTCCCGGGGGGGCCTGGGCGAGCAGTACTTC. Translated: CASSSRGGLGEQYF. Looking up the rest from reference TRBV7-2 and TRBJ2-7 gives the full variable domain: GAGVSQSPSNKVTEKGKDVELRCDPISGHTALYWYRQSLGQGLEFLIYFQGNSAPDKSGLPSDRFSAERTGGSVSTLTIQRTQQEDSAVYLCASSSRGGLGEQYFGPGTRLTVT.

The rearrangement joins TRBV5-4 to TRBJ2-1; the D is unclear. The germline gives CDR1 SGHNT, CDR2 YYREEE (reference sequence). The CDR3 is made up of 13 amino acids. The germline V and J ends were trimmed by 4 bases and 5 bases, with 10 bases remaining between them. The CDR3 nucleotides are TGTGCCAGCAGCCCACAAGGAGACAATGAGCAGTTCTTC. Amino acid sequence: CASSPQGDNEQFF.

The gene calls are TRBV29-1 and TRBJ1-2, with 7 positions matching TRBD1. The CDR3 covers 15 residues. V shed 4 bases and J 4 bases; nucleotides not matched to a gene: 12. Germline V lookup: CDR1 SQVTM, CDR2 ANQGSEA. The CDR3 bases are TGCAGCGTTGCACCAAGGGACAGCCCGATCTATGGCTACACCTTC. Its translation is CSVAPRDSPIYGYTF.

The chain joins TRBV6-6 to TRBJ1-2; maybe TRBD1 (5 bases). V shed 4 bases and J shed 4 bases, with 10 bases lying between them. The CDR3 has 13 amino acids. In germline, CDR1 is MNHNY, CDR2 SVGAGI (reference sequence). For the CDR3, the DNA is TGTGCCAGCAGTTCCCCGGACACCTATGGCTACACCTTC. Amino acids: CASSSPDTYGYTF.

This clone came up once. This rearrangement joins TRBV5-1 to TRBJ2-3; 15 nucleotides agree with TRBD2. Trimming removed 3 bases from V and 0 bases from J; junction bases left unmatched: 8. CDR1 SGHRS and CDR2 YFSETQ come from the germline V gene. The CDR3 consists of 19 residues. The CDR3: CASSSGLAGGTSSTDTQYF. CDR3 bases: TGCGCCAGCAGCTCGGGACTAGCGGGGGGCACGAGTAGCACAGATACGCAGTATTTT.

The chain carries TRBV6-6 and TRBJ1-2; D is unresolved. Germline-derived CDR1 and CDR2 are MNHNY and SVGAGI (reference sequence). V was cut by 6 bases and J by 5 bases, with 16 bases left in between. The CDR3 spans 14 residues. CDR3 nucleotides: TGTGCCAGCAGCCCTCGGGAAGGATTTTATGGCTACACCTTC. Its translation: CASSPREGFYGYTF.

This clone was found a few times. The V call is TRBV18, the J call TRBJ1-6, with TRBD1 matching 10 bases. Germline V gene lookup returns CDR1 KGHSH and CDR2 LQKENI. Trimming took 6 bases from V and 7 from J; bases not matched to a gene: 3. The CDR3 is 14 residues long. CDR3 sequence (DNA): TGTGCCAGCTCTCGGGACAGGGGCAATTCACCCCTCCACTTT. It translates to CASSRDRGNSPLHF.

The chain recombines TRBV7-2 with TRBJ2-5, with a possible D match to TRBD2 (6 bases). TRBJ2-7 matches the DNA end more closely, so the J call is doubtful. CDR3 length equals 15 residues. The germline V gene encodes CDR1 SGHTA and CDR2 FQGNSA. The CDR3 loop reads CASSPRAGSSYEQYF. The CDR3 nucleotides are TGTGCCAGCAGCCCCCGGGCGGGGAGTTCCTACGAGCAGTACTTC.

The J gene is TRBJ2-5, the V gene TRBV5-1, with 8 bases matching TRBD2. The DNA end is a closer match to TRBJ2-7, so the J assignment may be wrong. The CDR3 is 14 amino acids. Per the germline V gene, CDR1 is SGHRS and CDR2 is YFSETQ. DNA of the CDR3: TGCGCCAGCAGCCTACTAGCGGACAGCTACGAGCAGTACTTC. It encodes CASSLLADSYEQYF.

This sequence joins TRBV11-2 and TRBJ1-5, with TRBD1 matching over 9 bases. This CDR3 spans 19 amino acids. The V and J ends lost 6 bases and 2 bases, in that order; junction bases with no gene match: 17. The V gene's germline CDR1 is SGHAT and CDR2 FQNNGV. The CDR3 DNA sequence: TGTGCCAGCAGACCCGCCGGGACAGGGTCCCATCTGGGCAATCAGCCCCAGCATTTT. As protein: CASRPAGTGSHLGNQPQHF.

The chain employs TRBV11-2 and TRBJ2-2, with 7 positions matching TRBD2. Germline CDR1 and CDR2: SGHAT and FQNNGV. V trimming: 5 bases; J trimming: 0 bases; junction bases outside the gene matches: 15. The CDR3 has 19 amino acids. The CDR3 DNA reads as TGTGCCAGCAGCCCAAGGACTAGAGAGCCAGAGTCGAACACCGGGGAGCTGTTTTTT. Amino acids: CASSPRTREPESNTGELFF. Filled out from reference TRBV11-2 and TRBJ2-2, the complete variable domain reads EAGVAQSPRYKIIEKRQSVAFWCNPISGHATLYWYQQILGQGPKLLIQFQNNGVVDDSQLPKDRFSAERLKGVDSTLKIQPAKLEDSAVYLCASSPRTREPESNTGELFFGEGSRLTVL.

This chain links TRBV2 with TRBJ2-1, with 8 bases identical to TRBD2. CDR3 length equals 16 residues. Germline V gene sequence: CDR1 SNHLY, CDR2 FYNNEI. The V and J ends lost 2 bases and 5 bases, in that order; junction bases with no gene match: 8. CDR3 coding DNA: TGTGCCAGCAGTGAAAGGCGGCTAGCGGGTGACAATGAGCAGTTCTTC. Residues: CASSERRLAGDNEQFF. Supplemented by reference TRBV2 and TRBJ2-1, the full variable domain reads EPEVTQTPSHQVTQMGQEVILRCVPISNHLYFYWYRQILGQKVEFLVSFYNNEISEKSEIFDDQFSVERPDGSNFTLKIRSTKLEDSAMYFCASSERRLAGDNEQFFGPGTRLTVL.

Details on this clone: Relative to the germline gene, one junction end is altered; a read error may explain this. The gene calls are TRBV5-4 and TRBJ1-2; 9 nucleotides line up with TRBD1. This CDR3 has 15 residues. The V gene's germline CDR1 is SGHNT and CDR2 YYREEE (reference sequence). This chain's CDR3 is CASILRQGESYGYTF. In DNA form, the CDR3 reads TGTGCCAGCATCTTGCGACAGGGGGAGAGCTATGGCTACACCTTC. The complete variable domain, with remaining parts taken from reference TRBV5-4 and TRBJ1-2, reads ETGVTQSPTHLIKTRGQQVTLRCSSQSGHNTVSWYQQALGQGPQFIFQYYREEENGRGNFPPRFSGLQFPNYSSELNVNALELDDSALYLCASILRQGESYGYTFGSGTRLTVV.

This clone was seen once. V is TRBV7-3 and J is TRBJ2-7; D possibly corresponds to TRBD1 (6 bases). Looked up from germline, CDR1 is SGHTA and CDR2 is FQGTGA. This CDR3 comprises 14 residues. V shed 5 bases and J shed 3 bases, with 14 bases lying between them. Here the CDR3 reads CASSPGTTVYEQYF. CDR3 in DNA: TGTGCCAGCAGCCCCGGGACAACTGTCTACGAGCAGTACTTC.

The V and J genes are TRBV9 and TRBJ2-5, with D possibly matching TRBD2 (5 bases). CDR1 and CDR2 (germline): SGDLS, YYNGEE. This CDR3 contains 13 residues. With 3 bases removed from V and 5 bases from J, the gap between germline ends came to 11 bases. The CDR3 is CASSAEPGETQYF. CDR3 bases: TGTGCCAGCAGCGCCGAACCGGGGGAGACCCAGTACTTC.

V usage is TRBV9 and J usage is TRBJ2-5; weak D call: TRBD2 (5 bases). Germline CDR1 is SGDLS and CDR2 is YYNGEE. V gave up 0 bases and J gave up 0 bases, with 9 bases separating them. This CDR3 has 15 residues. CDR3 sequence (DNA): TGTGCCAGCAGCGTAGGAGGGCAGTACCAAGAGACCCAGTACTTC. Its translation: CASSVGGQYQETQYF. The variable domain in full, completed from reference TRBV9 and TRBJ2-5, reads DSGVTQTPKHLITATGQRVTLRCSPRSGDLSVYWYQQSLDQGLQFLIQYYNGEERAKGNILERFSAQQFPDLHSELNLSSLELGDSALYFCASSVGGQYQETQYFGPGTRLLVL.

V is TRBV7-9 and J is TRBJ1-5, with 7 nucleotides matching TRBD1. Germline V gene sequence: CDR1 SEHNR, CDR2 FQNEAQ (reference sequence). J gave up 6 bases and V 4 bases, and 9 bases lay outside the gene matches. CDR3 length: 15 residues. CDR3 sequence (DNA): TGTGCCAGCAGCTCCACGACAGGGAGTATTCAGCCCCAGCATTTT. This translates into CASSSTTGSIQPQHF.

V usage is TRBV7-3 and J usage is TRBJ2-3; 12 bases are a match to TRBD2. V shed 2 bases and J 2 bases; nucleotides not matched to a gene: 2. This CDR3 region has 16 residues. Germline CDR1 reads SGHTA; CDR2 reads FQGTGA. The CDR3 DNA reads as TGTGCCAGCAGCTTACGACTAGCGGGAGACACAGATACGCAGTATTTT. Protein: CASSLRLAGDTDTQYF.

The CDR3 sequence is CASSPTGAGQPQHF. In nucleotides, the CDR3 is TGCGCCAGCAGCCCGACAGGGGCGGGTCAGCCCCAGCATTTT. The chain uses TRBV5-1 and TRBJ1-5; 8 bases agree with TRBD1. Germline lookup yields CDR1 SGHRS and CDR2 YFSETQ. V lost 4 bases and J lost 6; bases outside the gene matches: 6. The CDR3 loop spans 14 amino acids.